The clone carrying this T cell receptor beta chain was counted at least ten times. Its antigen is unknown. The data belong to a study of blood T cells in healthy people across ages. Germline CDR1 is SGHRS and CDR2 is YFSETQ. V dropped 4 bases and J dropped 2; count of bases not matched to a gene: 9. The CDR3 sequence is 16 residues long. Overall study results and limits: Donor CMV infection status was unknown, possibly confounding age-related changes in expanded clonotypes.

The study recruited healthy Caucasian donors from Russia who were aged about 6 to 95. Next came a second PCR, run for about 6 to 12 cycles, which used a sample-barcoded 5' primer along with a J-beta primer mix. TCRdb reanalysed the 5' RACE reads using MiXCR and keeps one entry per CDR3 protein. The top ten hold roughly 17% of the sample, which has hundreds of thousands of distinct CDR3 sequences, 25% to 30% seen once. This receptor was taken from a woman of 80 years or more in good health. The chain employs TRBV5-1 and TRBJ2-5, with 9 bases identical to TRBD1. Material: blood. CDR3 in DNA: TGCGCCAGCAGCCAACCAACCGGGACAGGGCAAGAGACCCAGTACTTC. Encoded protein: CASSQPTGTGQETQYF.